This paragraph covers one TCR beta chain sequence. The CDR3 contains 13 residues. Trimming took 7 bases from V and 11 from J; bases not matched to a gene: 11. Germline loops: CDR1 ENHRY, CDR2 SYGVKD. Participants came from about two dozen US areas, aged about 18 to 89 years. These data are taken from a study of blood T cell repertoires in COVID-19. Overall study: Material from acute and convalescent COVID-19 was sourced from the United States, Italy and Spain.

Authors' processing steps: Amplifying reference gene primers gave estimates of nucleated cell counts. Repertoires were generated with immunoSEQ multiplex PCR, while TCRdb's copy carries only in-frame clones and drops some. From that table come the V and J calls and clone size; the DNA was used to work out D and trimming. The data contain approximately 250,000 clones, 65% to 90% of them singletons. The specimen sequenced was PBMCs or T cells enriched from blood (not recorded which). The sequence came from a woman aged 45-60 years with acute COVID-19. The chain links TRBV10-3 to TRBJ1-1; 9 positions agree with TRBD1. The CDR3 nucleotides read TGTGCCATCAATCGGGGACAGGGAGATTACGCTTTCTTT. Amino acids: CAINRGQGDYAFF.